Listed below are T cell receptor beta chains from one sample, sequenced in a study of response to subunit inactivated influenza vaccine. One entry per CDR3 protein, called by TCRdb with MiXCR from the RT-PCR reads. The data hold about 180,000 distinct CDR3 sequences, with roughly 8.7% observed a single time. The sample was non-naive T cells sorted from PBMCs, taken on the day of vaccination. The receptors were gathered from a middle-aged man who received an inactivated influenza vaccine. CDR3s include the opening cysteine and the closing phenylalanine or tryptophan. The order of the fields is J gene, D gene, V gene, clone size, CDR3 protein, CDR3 DNA. The D gene is left open where the match is weak. Expanded clones get a size class; other rows say once, few or many, or leave the size out.

>TRBJ2-5|.|TRBV20-1|few
CSARDLGRSEETQYF
TGCAGTGCTAGAGATCTTGGGCGGAGTGAAGAGACCCAGTACTTC
>TRBJ2-5|.|TRBV2|.
CASRQAGETQYF
TGTGCCAGCAGACAGGCTGGGGAGACCCAGTACTTC
>TRBJ2-7|.|TRBV7-2|.
CASSWRTDYEQYF
TGTGCCAGCAGCTGGAGGACAGATTACGAGCAGTACTTC
>TRBJ2-6|TRBD2|TRBV6-1|many
CATEREAPSGANVLTF
TGTGCGACCGAGCGGGAGGCCCCTTCGGGGGCCAACGTCCTGACTTTC
>TRBJ2-1|.|TRBV5-6|.
CASSLGTPNYNEQFF
TGTGCCAGCAGCTTGGGTACCCCGAACTACAATGAGCAGTTCTTC
>TRBJ2-5|.|TRBV20-1|many
CSARAGERGYQETQYF
TGCAGTGCTAGAGCTGGAGAACGGGGGTACCAAGAGACCCAGTACTTC
>TRBJ2-3|TRBD2|TRBV11-2|.
CASSYTAASGGAGTDTQYF
TGTGCCAGCAGCTACACCGCGGCTAGCGGGGGGGCCGGCACAGATACGCAGTATTTT
>TRBJ2-3|.|TRBV5-6|.
CASRGVENTQYF
TGTGCCAGCAGGGGTGTGGAGAATACGCAGTATTTT
>TRBJ1-1|.|TRBV6-2/TRBV6-3|.
CASSPGSITEAFF
TGTGCCAGCAGTCCGGGATCAATCACTGAAGCTTTCTTT
>TRBJ1-4|TRBD1|TRBV5-1|few
CASSRDRTEKLFF
TGCGCCAGCAGCAGGGACAGGACGGAAAAACTGTTTTTT
>TRBJ2-5|TRBD1|TRBV10-3|.
CAISESKGARLGQETQYF
TGTGCCATCAGTGAGTCGAAGGGGGCACGGTTAGGGCAAGAGACCCAGTACTTC
>TRBJ1-1|.|TRBV5-1|many
CASSAGTLAFMNTEAFF
TGCGCCAGCAGCGCCGGGACACTTGCATTTATGAACACTGAAGCTTTCTTT
>TRBJ2-5|TRBD2|TRBV15|.
CATSRERLAGRETQYF
TGTGCCACCAGCAGAGAAAGGCTAGCGGGAAGAGAGACCCAGTACTTC
>TRBJ2-7|TRBD1|TRBV11-2|many
CASSLGTGGASYEQYF
TGTGCCAGCAGCCTTGGGACAGGGGGCGCGTCCTACGAGCAGTACTTC
>TRBJ2-7|.|TRBV14|many
CASSQDHGHRRYEQYF
TGTGCCAGCAGCCAAGACCATGGTCACCGCCGCTACGAGCAGTACTTC
>TRBJ2-3|.|TRBV6-2/TRBV6-3|few
CASSQIKQGPDTQYF
TGTGCCAGCAGTCAAATAAAACAGGGACCAGATACGCAGTATTTT
>TRBJ1-5|.|TRBV30|.
CACQLVTEDQPQHF
TGTGCCTGTCAGCTGGTGACTGAAGATCAGCCCCAGCATTTT
>TRBJ2-3|.|TRBV5-1|many
CASSSTAATDTQYF
TGCGCCAGCAGCTCTACTGCGGCCACAGATACGCAGTATTTT
>TRBJ2-1|TRBD1|TRBV20-1|few
CSAQDRGRQWQFF
TGCAGTGCCCAGGACAGGGGACGTCAGTGGCAGTTCTTC
>TRBJ2-5|.|TRBV18|few
CASSPPGRGTLKETQYF
TGTGCCAGCTCACCACCGGGCAGGGGCACCCTGAAAGAGACCCAGTACTTC
>TRBJ2-1|TRBD1|TRBV4-3|many
CASSQNRGSYNEQFF
TGCGCCAGCAGCCAAAACAGGGGCTCCTACAATGAGCAGTTCTTC
>TRBJ2-7|.|TRBV6-1|.
CASKAGSGYEQYF
TGTGCCAGCAAGGCGGGGAGTGGCTACGAGCAGTACTTC
>TRBJ1-2|.|TRBV28|few
CASSLATEGYTF
TGTGCCAGCAGTCTCGCGACCGAAGGCTACACCTTC
>TRBJ2-3|.|TRBV6-1|many
CASSPRLEDTQYF
TGTGCCAGCAGTCCACGGCTCGAAGATACGCAGTATTTT